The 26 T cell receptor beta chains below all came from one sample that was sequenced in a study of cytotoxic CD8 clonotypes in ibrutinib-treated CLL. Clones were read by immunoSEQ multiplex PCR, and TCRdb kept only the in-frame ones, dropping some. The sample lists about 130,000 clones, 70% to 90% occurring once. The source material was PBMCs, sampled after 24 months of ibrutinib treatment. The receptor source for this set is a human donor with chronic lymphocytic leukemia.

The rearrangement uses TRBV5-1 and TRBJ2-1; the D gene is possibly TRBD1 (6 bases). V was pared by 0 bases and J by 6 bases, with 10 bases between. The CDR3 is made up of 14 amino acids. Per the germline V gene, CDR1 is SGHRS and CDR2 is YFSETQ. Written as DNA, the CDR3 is TGCGCCAGCAGCTTGGGGGCAGGGGTCAATGAGCAGTTCTTC. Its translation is CASSLGAGVNEQFF.

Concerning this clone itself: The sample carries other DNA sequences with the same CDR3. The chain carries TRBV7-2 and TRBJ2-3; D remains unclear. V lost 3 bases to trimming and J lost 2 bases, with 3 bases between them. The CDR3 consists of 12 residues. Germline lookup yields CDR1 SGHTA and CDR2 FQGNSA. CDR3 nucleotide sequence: TGTGCCAGCAGCTTCTTCACAGATACGCAGTATTTT. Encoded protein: CASSFFTDTQYF.

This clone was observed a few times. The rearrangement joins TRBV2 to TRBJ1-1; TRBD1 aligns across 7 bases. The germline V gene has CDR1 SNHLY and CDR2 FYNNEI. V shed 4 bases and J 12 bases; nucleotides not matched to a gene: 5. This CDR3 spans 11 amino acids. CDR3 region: CASSGDRRPFF. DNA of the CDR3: TGTGCCAGCAGTGGGGACAGACGGCCTTTCTTT. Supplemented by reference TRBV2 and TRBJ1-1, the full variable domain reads EPEVTQTPSHQVTQMGQEVILRCVPISNHLYFYWYRQILGQKVEFLVSFYNNEISEKSEIFDDQFSVERPDGSNFTLKIRSTKLEDSAMYFCASSGDRRPFFGQGTRLTVV.

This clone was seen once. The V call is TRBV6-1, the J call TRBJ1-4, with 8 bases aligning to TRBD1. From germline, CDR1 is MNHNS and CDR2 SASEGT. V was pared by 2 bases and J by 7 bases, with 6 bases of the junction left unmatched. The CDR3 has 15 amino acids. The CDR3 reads CASSEQGAVTEKLFF. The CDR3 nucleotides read TGTGCCAGCAGTGAACAGGGGGCGGTTACTGAAAAACTGTTTTTT.

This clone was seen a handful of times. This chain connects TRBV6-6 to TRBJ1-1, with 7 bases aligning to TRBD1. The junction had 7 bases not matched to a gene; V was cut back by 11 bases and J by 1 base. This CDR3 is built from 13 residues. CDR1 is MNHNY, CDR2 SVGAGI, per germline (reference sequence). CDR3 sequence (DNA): TGTGCCGGACAGGACGGTCAGAACACTGAAGCTTTCTTT. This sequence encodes CAGQDGQNTEAFF.

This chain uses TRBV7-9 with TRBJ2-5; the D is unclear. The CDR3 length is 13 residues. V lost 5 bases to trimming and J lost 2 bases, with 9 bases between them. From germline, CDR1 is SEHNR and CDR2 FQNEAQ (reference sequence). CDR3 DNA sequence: TGTGCCAGCAGCCTCCCCGGTCAAGAGACCCAGTACTTC. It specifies CASSLPGQETQYF.

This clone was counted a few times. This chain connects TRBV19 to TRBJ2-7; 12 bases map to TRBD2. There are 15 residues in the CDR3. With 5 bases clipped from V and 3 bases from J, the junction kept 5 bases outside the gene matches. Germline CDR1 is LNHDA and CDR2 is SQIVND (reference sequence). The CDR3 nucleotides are TGTGCCAGTAGTTCCCAGACTAGCGGGAGCTACGAGCAGTACTTC. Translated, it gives CASSSQTSGSYEQYF.

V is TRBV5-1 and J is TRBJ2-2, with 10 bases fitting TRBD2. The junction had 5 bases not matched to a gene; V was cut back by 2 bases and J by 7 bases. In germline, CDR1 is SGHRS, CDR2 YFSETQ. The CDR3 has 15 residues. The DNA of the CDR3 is TGCGCCAGCAGCTTTCTAGCGGGAGTAGGCGGGGAGCTGTTTTTT. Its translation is CASSFLAGVGGELFF.

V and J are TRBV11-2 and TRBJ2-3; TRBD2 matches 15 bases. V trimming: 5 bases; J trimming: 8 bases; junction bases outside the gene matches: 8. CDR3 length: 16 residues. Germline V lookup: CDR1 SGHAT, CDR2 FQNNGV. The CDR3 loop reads CASSPRTSGGAITQYF. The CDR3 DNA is TGTGCCAGCAGCCCACGGACTAGCGGGGGGGCCATTACGCAGTATTTT. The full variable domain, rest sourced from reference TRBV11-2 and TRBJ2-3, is EAGVAQSPRYKIIEKRQSVAFWCNPISGHATLYWYQQILGQGPKLLIQFQNNGVVDDSQLPKDRFSAERLKGVDSTLKIQPAKLEDSAVYLCASSPRTSGGAITQYFGPGTRLTVL.

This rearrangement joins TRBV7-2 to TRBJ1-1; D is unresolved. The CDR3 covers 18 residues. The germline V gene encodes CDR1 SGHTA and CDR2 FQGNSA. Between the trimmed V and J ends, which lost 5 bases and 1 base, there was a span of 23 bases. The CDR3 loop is CASSRSLGGRGPNTEAFF. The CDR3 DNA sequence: TGTGCCAGCAGCCGATCCCTCGGCGGGAGAGGTCCGAACACTGAAGCTTTCTTT.

The CDR3 loop reads CAWTIGFGTDTQYF. CDR3 sequence (DNA): TGTGCCTGGACAATAGGGTTTGGCACAGATACGCAGTATTTT. This rearrangement joins TRBV30 to TRBJ2-3; no firm D call. The ends were cut back, 4 bases at V and 1 base at J, with 12 bases in the middle. CDR3 length: 14 residues. The germline gives CDR1 GTSNPN, CDR2 SVGIG (reference sequence).

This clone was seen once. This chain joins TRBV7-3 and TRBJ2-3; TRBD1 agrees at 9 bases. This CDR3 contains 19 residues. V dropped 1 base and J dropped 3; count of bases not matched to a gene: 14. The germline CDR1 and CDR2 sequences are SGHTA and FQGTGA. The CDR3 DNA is TGTGCCAGCAGCTTAATAGCGGACAGGGGCGGGGAGGAAACAGATACGCAGTATTTT. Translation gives CASSLIADRGGEETDTQYF.

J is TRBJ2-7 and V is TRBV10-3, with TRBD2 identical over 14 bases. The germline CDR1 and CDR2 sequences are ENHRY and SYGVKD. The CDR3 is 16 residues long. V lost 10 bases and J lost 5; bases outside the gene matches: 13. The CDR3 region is CATYPGLAGDIHEQYF. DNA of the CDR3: TGTGCCACTTATCCGGGACTAGCGGGAGATATTCACGAGCAGTACTTC.

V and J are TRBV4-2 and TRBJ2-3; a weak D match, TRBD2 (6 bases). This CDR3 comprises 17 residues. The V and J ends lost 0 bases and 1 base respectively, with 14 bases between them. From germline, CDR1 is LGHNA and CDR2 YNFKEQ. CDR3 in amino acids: CASSQEAPGAGTDTQYF. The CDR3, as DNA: TGTGCCAGCAGCCAAGAAGCGCCGGGAGCGGGCACAGATACGCAGTATTTT.

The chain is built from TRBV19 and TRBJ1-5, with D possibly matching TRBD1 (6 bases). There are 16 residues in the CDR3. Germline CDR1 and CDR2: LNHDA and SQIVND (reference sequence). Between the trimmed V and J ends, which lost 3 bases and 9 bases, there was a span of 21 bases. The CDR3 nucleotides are TGTGCCAGTAGTATGGGGGCGGGGCCAGGCGGCGGGCCCCAGCATTTT. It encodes CASSMGAGPGGGPQHF.

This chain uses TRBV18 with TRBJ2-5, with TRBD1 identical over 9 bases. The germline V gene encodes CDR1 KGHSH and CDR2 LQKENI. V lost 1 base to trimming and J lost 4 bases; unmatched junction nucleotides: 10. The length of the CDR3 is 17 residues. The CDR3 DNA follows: TGTGCCAGCTCACCACTAATTAAATCGACAGGGGGAGAGACCCAGTACTTC. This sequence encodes CASSPLIKSTGGETQYF.

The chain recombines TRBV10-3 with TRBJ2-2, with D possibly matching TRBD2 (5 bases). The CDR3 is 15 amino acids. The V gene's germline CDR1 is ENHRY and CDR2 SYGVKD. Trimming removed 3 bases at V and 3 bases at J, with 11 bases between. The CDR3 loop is CAISEGGWDTGELFF. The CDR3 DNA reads TGTGCCATCAGTGAAGGAGGATGGGACACCGGGGAGCTGTTTTTT.

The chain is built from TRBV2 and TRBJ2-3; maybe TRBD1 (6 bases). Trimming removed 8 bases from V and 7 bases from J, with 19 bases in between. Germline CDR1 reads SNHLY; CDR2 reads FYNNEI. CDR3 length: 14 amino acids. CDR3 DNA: TGTGCCAGCGCAGGGACAACTCGCGCGAATACGCAGTATTTT. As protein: CASAGTTRANTQYF.

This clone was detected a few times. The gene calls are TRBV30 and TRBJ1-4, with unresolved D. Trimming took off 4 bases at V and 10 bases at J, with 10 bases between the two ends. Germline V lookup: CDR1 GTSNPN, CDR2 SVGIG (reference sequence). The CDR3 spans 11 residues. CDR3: CAWNEVGKLFF. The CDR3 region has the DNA TGTGCCTGGAACGAGGTTGGAAAACTGTTTTTT. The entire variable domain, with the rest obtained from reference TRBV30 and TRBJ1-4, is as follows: SQTIHQWPATLVQPVGSPLSLECTVEGTSNPNLYWYRQAAGRGLQLLFYSVGIGQISSEVPQNLSASRPQDRQFILSSKKLLLSDSGFYLCAWNEVGKLFFGSGTQLSVL.

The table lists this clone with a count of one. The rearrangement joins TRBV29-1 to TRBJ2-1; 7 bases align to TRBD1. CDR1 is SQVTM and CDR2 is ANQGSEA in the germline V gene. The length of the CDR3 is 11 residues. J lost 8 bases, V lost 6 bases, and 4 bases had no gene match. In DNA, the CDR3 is TGCAGCGTGGCCACAGGGGATGAGCAGTTCTTC. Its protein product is CSVATGDEQFF.

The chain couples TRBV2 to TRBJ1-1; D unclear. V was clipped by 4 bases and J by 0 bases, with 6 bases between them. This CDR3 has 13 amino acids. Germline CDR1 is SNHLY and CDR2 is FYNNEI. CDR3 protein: CASSAEMNTEAFF. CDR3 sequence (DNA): TGTGCCAGCAGTGCCGAGATGAACACTGAAGCTTTCTTT.

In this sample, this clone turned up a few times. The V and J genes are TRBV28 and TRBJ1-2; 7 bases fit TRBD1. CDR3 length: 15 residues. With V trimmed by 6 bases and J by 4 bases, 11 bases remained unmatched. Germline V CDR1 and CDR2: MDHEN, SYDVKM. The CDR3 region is CASSLTGDLRYGYTF. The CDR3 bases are TGTGCCAGCAGCCTAACAGGGGATCTTCGCTATGGCTACACCTTC.

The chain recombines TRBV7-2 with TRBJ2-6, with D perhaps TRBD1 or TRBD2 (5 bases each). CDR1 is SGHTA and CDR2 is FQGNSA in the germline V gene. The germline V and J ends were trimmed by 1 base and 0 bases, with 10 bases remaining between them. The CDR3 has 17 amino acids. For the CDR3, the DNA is TGTGCCAGCAGCTTAGACGGGGCCCGCTCTGGGGCCAACGTCCTGACTTTC. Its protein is CASSLDGARSGANVLTF.

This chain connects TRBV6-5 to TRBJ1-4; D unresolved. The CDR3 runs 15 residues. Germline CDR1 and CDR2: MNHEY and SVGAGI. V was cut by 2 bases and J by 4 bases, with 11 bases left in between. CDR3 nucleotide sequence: TGTGCCAGCAGTTACAGACAACCAAATAATGAAAAACTGTTTTTT. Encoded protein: CASSYRQPNNEKLFF.

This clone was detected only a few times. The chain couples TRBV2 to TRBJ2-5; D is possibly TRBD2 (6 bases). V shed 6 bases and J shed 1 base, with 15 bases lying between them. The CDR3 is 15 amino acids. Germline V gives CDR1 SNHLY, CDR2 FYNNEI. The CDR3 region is CASSKSWRVQETQYF. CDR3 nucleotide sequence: TGTGCCAGCAGCAAATCCTGGAGGGTCCAAGAGACCCAGTACTTC.

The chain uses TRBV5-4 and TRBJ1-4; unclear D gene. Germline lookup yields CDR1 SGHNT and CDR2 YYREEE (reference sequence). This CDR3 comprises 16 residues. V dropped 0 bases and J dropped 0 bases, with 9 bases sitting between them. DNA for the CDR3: TGTGCCAGCAGCTTGGGAGGGCATACAACTAATGAAAAACTGTTTTTT. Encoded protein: CASSLGGHTTNEKLFF.